This T cell receptor (beta chain) originates from a study of OX40 agonist ivuxolimab in advanced cancers. On the study more broadly: Every 2 weeks, ivuxolimab was infused into the patients intravenously at between 0.01 and 10 mg/kg.

Deletions cut 8 bases from V and 5 bases from J, with 12 bases between. Germline assignment: CDR1 SEHNR and CDR2 FQNEAQ (reference sequence). The CDR3 totals 12 residues. Using immunoSEQ multiplex PCR, the repertoire was profiled, and TCRdb retains in-frame clones only, with some absent. The table has tens of thousands of clones, about 95% seen once. The V call is TRBV7-9, the J call TRBJ1-1; the D gene is possibly TRBD1 (5 bases). This TCR was sampled from an adult with an advanced solid tumor such as melanoma, head and neck, liver or kidney cancer. The specimen comprised CD4+ or CD8+ T cells sorted from blood, sampled in a trial of the OX40 agonist ivuxolimab. CDR3 in amino acids: CASVGVNTEAFF. The CDR3 region has the DNA TGTGCCAGCGTGGGGGTAAATACTGAAGCTTTCTTT.